The rows below give T cell receptor beta chains drawn from one sample of a study of PD-1 blockade in classical Hodgkin lymphoma. Assay: immunoSEQ multiplex PCR; the TCRdb copy retains only in-frame clones and omits some. The table lists about 30,000 clones, around 80% of them singletons. Sample: peripheral blood mononuclear cells (PBMCs), taken before the fourth cycle of nivolumab. Source of these receptors: a human donor with classical Hodgkin lymphoma. Both conserved end residues are part of each CDR3. A D gene is named only where the DNA matches it firmly. Expanded clones get a size class; other rows say once, few or many, or leave the size out.

clone_size | d_call | j_call | v_call | cdr3_nt | cdr3_aa
- | - | TRBJ1-2 | TRBV7-3 | TGTGCCAGCAGCTTAACGGACAACTATGGCTACACCTTC | CASSLTDNYGYTF
- | - | TRBJ2-6 | TRBV30 | TGTGCCTGGAGTGTACGGGTCTCTGGGGCCAACGTCCTGACTTTC | CAWSVRVSGANVLTF
- | - | TRBJ1-1 | TRBV4-2 | TGTGCCAGCAGCCCGGAGAAGAGGGGCAACACTGAAGCTTTCTTT | CASSPEKRGNTEAFF
- | - | TRBJ2-3 | TRBV4-3 | TGCGCCAGCTCGACCAGGGGCGGCGATACGCAGTATTTT | CASSTRGGDTQYF
- | - | TRBJ1-1 | TRBV30 | TGTGCCTGGACTCCGGACAGTTACACTGAAGCTTTCTTT | CAWTPDSYTEAFF
few | TRBD2 | TRBJ2-3 | TRBV18 | TGTGCCAGCTCACGCACCGGGACTAGCGGGCCGAATTACACAGATACGCAGTATTTT | CASSRTGTSGPNYTDTQYF
- | TRBD1 | TRBJ1-5 | TRBV4-1 | TGCGCCAGCAGCCAAGTGGGCAGGGGGCCATTCAAACAGCCCCAGCATTTT | CASSQVGRGPFKQPQHF
- | - | TRBJ2-1 | TRBV4-1 | TGCGCCAGCAGCCGAAGGGGGGGCAATGAGCAGTTCTTC | CASSRRGGNEQFF
- | - | TRBJ2-2 | TRBV11-2 | TGTGCCAGCAGCCCCGGGGTAAACACCGGGGAGCTGTTTTTT | CASSPGVNTGELFF
- | - | TRBJ1-2 | TRBV28 | TGTGCCAGCAGCCCCAAGGGATTCAATGGCTACACCTTC | CASSPKGFNGYTF
few | TRBD1 | TRBJ1-4 | TRBV27 | TGTGCCAGCAGTTGGACAGGGCATAATGAAAAACTGTTTTTT | CASSWTGHNEKLFF
- | - | TRBJ1-1 | TRBV28 | TGTGCCAGCAGTTTATTAAGTGGGTTTGGCGGGGCCATGAACACTGAAGCTTTCTTT | CASSLLSGFGGAMNTEAFF
once | - | TRBJ2-5 | TRBV28 | TGTGCCAGCAGTAGACAGACTCAAGAGACCCAGTACTTC | CASSRQTQETQYF